These 24 T cell receptor beta chains were all obtained from the same sample, sequenced in a study of blood T cell repertoires in COVID-19. Only in-frame clones appear in the TCRdb table, and some are missing; sequencing was by immunoSEQ multiplex PCR. The repertoire holds around 100,000 clones, with roughly 80% as singletons. Sequencing was performed on peripheral blood. The source is an older man with active or convalescent COVID-19.

This clone has a single count. This rearrangement joins TRBV24-1 to TRBJ2-5; the match to TRBD2 covers 7 bases. Germline trimming cut 9 bases from V and 2 bases from J; bases unmatched to any gene: 8. Germline V gene data show CDR1 as KGHDR and CDR2 as SFDVKD. The CDR3 totals 14 residues. The CDR3 coding sequence is TGTGCCACCGGCGGAACGGGGGGACAAGAGACCCAGTACTTC. Translated: CATGGTGGQETQYF.

For this clone: The junction shows a germline mismatch at one end, possibly a read error. The rearrangement links TRBV7-7 to TRBJ2-1; 10 bases map to TRBD2. The germline V gene has CDR1 SSHAT and CDR2 FNYEAQ (reference sequence). The CDR3 is made up of 18 amino acids. CDR3 region: CASSLYAATSGQKDEQFF. The DNA for the CDR3 is TGTGCTAGCAGCTTATACGCAGCGACTAGCGGGCAAAAAGATGAGCAGTTCTTC.

The chain uses TRBV5-4 and TRBJ2-1, with a weak D call TRBD2 (6 bases). Germline V lookup: CDR1 SGHNT, CDR2 YYREEE (reference sequence). There are 13 residues in the CDR3. The V end lost 0 bases, the J end lost 6 bases, and 7 bases lay between the germline ends. The CDR3 coding sequence is TGTGCCAGCAGCTTGGCCGGGGGCAATGAGCAGTTCTTC. This sequence encodes CASSLAGGNEQFF.

This clone was counted ten times or more. This chain uses TRBV7-6 with TRBJ2-1, with a weak D call TRBD1 (6 bases). CDR1 SGHVS and CDR2 FNYEAQ come from the germline V gene. Trimming took 4 bases from V and 0 from J, leaving 10 bases between them. The CDR3 runs 15 residues. The CDR3: CASSSEGGSYNEQFF. The CDR3 nucleotides read TGTGCCAGCAGCTCGGAAGGGGGCTCCTACAATGAGCAGTTCTTC.

V is TRBV27 and J is TRBJ2-2; D ambiguous. The germline gives CDR1 MNHEY, CDR2 SMNVEV (reference sequence). Trimming shortened V by 3 bases and J by 2 bases, and 7 bases separated the two germline ends. The CDR3 length is 14 residues. The CDR3 DNA reads TGTGCCAGCAGTTTTGGTAGTAACACCGGGGAGCTGTTTTTT. It translates to CASSFGSNTGELFF.

This clone was picked up one time. The rearrangement joins TRBV6-4 to TRBJ2-3; D may be TRBD2 (5 bases). This CDR3 region has 15 residues. V lost 5 bases and J 0 bases, leaving 12 bases between the germline ends. Germline CDR1 and CDR2: MRHNA and SNTAGT. CDR3 loop: CASSSRAVSTDTQYF. Here the CDR3 DNA reads TGTGCCAGCAGTTCGCGGGCGGTTAGCACAGATACGCAGTATTTT.

The V and J genes are TRBV27 and TRBJ2-2; tentatively, D is TRBD2 (6 bases). Trimming took off 2 bases at V and 1 base at J, with 8 bases between the two ends. This CDR3 has 15 amino acids. The germline V gene has CDR1 MNHEY and CDR2 SMNVEV (reference sequence). CDR3 residues: CASSLRDWNTGELFF. The CDR3 coding sequence is TGTGCCAGCAGTTTAAGGGACTGGAACACCGGGGAGCTGTTTTTT.

This chain connects TRBV15 to TRBJ2-1; TRBD2 agrees at 9 bases. The trim removed 0 bases at V and 4 bases at J, leaving 4 bases unmatched. The germline V gene encodes CDR1 LNHNV and CDR2 YYDKDF (reference sequence). The CDR3 contains 16 residues. In nucleotides, the CDR3 is TGTGCCACCAGCAGAGATTCGGCGGGGGGGTACAATGAGCAGTTCTTC. This codes for CATSRDSAGGYNEQFF.

Concerning this clone: The sample carries other DNA sequences with the same CDR3. The rearrangement links TRBV6-2 or TRBV6-3 to TRBJ2-7, with 11 positions matching TRBD1. This CDR3 contains 13 residues. Trimming took 6 bases from V and 6 from J; bases not matched to a gene: 4. CDR1 MNHEY and CDR2 SVGEGT come from the germline V gene. The CDR3 reads CASSPGQGGEQYF. In DNA, the CDR3 is TGTGCCAGCAGCCCGGGACAGGGGGGCGAGCAGTACTTC.

The chain links TRBV29-1 to TRBJ2-3; tentatively, D is TRBD1 (6 bases). With 4 bases removed from V and 2 bases from J, the gap between germline ends came to 13 bases. Germline V CDR1 and CDR2: SQVTM, ANQGSEA. The CDR3 is 14 amino acids. The CDR3 DNA sequence: TGCAGCGTTGGGGGGCTCGCGACCACAGATACGCAGTATTTT. It specifies CSVGGLATTDTQYF.

J is TRBJ1-3 and V is TRBV4-1; perhaps TRBD1 as D (5 bases). CDR1 is MGHRA and CDR2 is YSYEKL in the germline V gene. CDR3 length equals 15 residues. V was cut by 4 bases and J by 2 bases, with 12 bases left in between. The CDR3 reads CASSPKAGTGNTIYF. In nucleotides, the CDR3 is TGCGCCAGCAGCCCGAAAGCAGGGACTGGAAACACCATATATTTT.

This clone has only a few counts. The chain has TRBV29-1 and TRBJ1-5; D not certain. The CDR3 is made up of 11 amino acids. Trimming removed 1 base from V and 11 bases from J, with 9 bases in between. Germline V lookup: CDR1 SQVTM, CDR2 ANQGSEA. CDR3 nucleotides: TGCAGCGTTGAAGCCCGAGGATCCCAGCATTTT. Translation: CSVEARGSQHF.

This clone has only a few counts. The gene calls are TRBV5-6 and TRBJ2-7; a weak D match, TRBD2 (6 bases). This CDR3 has 13 residues. V was shortened by 3 bases and J by 2 bases, with 9 bases between the two germline ends. The germline V gene encodes CDR1 SGHDT and CDR2 YYEEEE. The DNA for the CDR3 is TGTGCCAGCAGCTCCGGGGGAACCTACGAGCAGTACTTC. This translates into CASSSGGTYEQYF.

The gene calls are TRBV12-5 and TRBJ2-1; 9 positions match TRBD2. This CDR3 is built from 16 residues. The germline CDR1 and CDR2 sequences are LGHNT and FRNRAP. The J segment lost 4 bases and the V segment lost 1 base, leaving 5 bases of the junction unmatched. This chain's CDR3 is CASGLETSGLYNEQFF. The CDR3 region has the DNA TGTGCTAGTGGTTTGGAGACTAGCGGATTATACAATGAGCAGTTCTTC.

This chain uses TRBV12-3 or TRBV12-4 with TRBJ2-3, with D maybe TRBD2 (6 bases). This CDR3 spans 13 amino acids. Trimming removed 5 bases at V and 8 bases at J, with 14 bases between. Here the CDR3 DNA reads TGTGCCAGCAGTCGATCAGAGGGAGGTACGCAGTATTTT. This translates into CASSRSEGGTQYF.

This clone came up once. This chain's CDR3 is CASSEGQLREQYF. The CDR3 DNA sequence: TGTGCCAGCAGCGAGGGACAGTTACGTGAGCAGTACTTC. V usage is TRBV7-2 and J usage is TRBJ2-7; 7 bases fit TRBD1. Germline V lookup: CDR1 SGHTA, CDR2 FQGNSA. This CDR3 has 13 residues. After removal of 5 bases from V and 7 bases from J, the junction contained 8 bases not matched to a gene.

The chain recombines TRBV7-3 with TRBJ2-2; D uncertain. The CDR3 is made up of 13 amino acids. With 9 bases removed from V and 1 base from J, the gap between germline ends came to 9 bases. Germline V CDR1 and CDR2: SGHTA, FQGTGA. The CDR3 is CASSPGNTGELFF. The CDR3 DNA reads as TGTGCCAGTTCTCCAGGGAACACCGGGGAGCTGTTTTTT.

This chain connects TRBV9 to TRBJ2-5; 11 bases map to TRBD1. V lost 0 bases and J lost 4; bases outside the gene matches: 14. The germline gives CDR1 SGDLS, CDR2 YYNGEE. CDR3 size: 19 residues. The CDR3, as DNA: TGTGCCAGCAGCGTAGATGCCCCTTGGACAGGGGGCGGGGGAGAGACCCAGTACTTC. This gives the protein CASSVDAPWTGGGGETQYF.

Here the CDR3 reads CASRRDYSYEQYF. The CDR3, as DNA: TGTGCCAGCAGGAGGGACTACTCCTACGAGCAGTACTTC. The chain is built from TRBV11-2 and TRBJ2-7; 7 bases line up with TRBD2. The germline V gene has CDR1 SGHAT and CDR2 FQNNGV. The CDR3 has 13 amino acids. The ends lost 6 bases at V and 0 bases at J; junction bases unmatched: 2.

This chain joins TRBV10-3 and TRBJ2-7; unclear D gene. In germline, CDR1 is ENHRY, CDR2 SYGVKD. V was shortened by 6 bases and J by 6 bases, with 12 bases between the two germline ends. The CDR3 totals 12 residues. In DNA form, the CDR3 reads TGTGCCATCAGCCCCAGGCCCCCCGAGCAGTACTTC. This sequence encodes CAISPRPPEQYF.

This clone came up many times. This sequence joins TRBV5-4 and TRBJ2-3, with D possibly TRBD1 on 5 matching bases. V was trimmed by 0 bases and J by 1 base, leaving 6 bases between them. The germline CDR1 and CDR2 sequences are SGHNT and YYREEE (reference sequence). The CDR3 covers 14 residues. CDR3 sequence: CASSLATGTDTQYF. As DNA, the CDR3 is TGTGCCAGCAGCTTGGCGACAGGCACAGATACGCAGTATTTT.

The CDR3 nucleotides are TGTGCCATCAGCGCCGGGACAATAGACGGAAACACCATATATTTT. Amino acids: CAISAGTIDGNTIYF. The rearrangement links TRBV10-3 to TRBJ1-3; possible D gene TRBD1, 6 bases. Germline CDR1 and CDR2: ENHRY and SYGVKD. With 6 bases removed from V and 4 bases from J, the gap between germline ends came to 16 bases. CDR3 length: 15 amino acids.

V gene TRBV9 combines with J gene TRBJ2-3; D remains unclear. V lost 0 bases to trimming and J lost 5 bases, with 7 bases between them. The CDR3 runs to 13 residues. Germline V gives CDR1 SGDLS, CDR2 YYNGEE. The CDR3 coding sequence is TGTGCCAGCAGCGTAGTACCACAAGATACGCAGTATTTT. Its protein is CASSVVPQDTQYF.

The chain carries TRBV5-1 and TRBJ2-7, with 7 bases matching TRBD1. Trimming took 3 bases from V and 6 from J; bases not matched to a gene: 9. There are 14 residues in the CDR3. Germline V gene sequence: CDR1 SGHRS, CDR2 YFSETQ. CDR3 loop: CASSSDRDLAEQYF. The CDR3 coding sequence is TGCGCCAGCAGCTCAGACAGGGATCTCGCCGAGCAGTACTTC.